This T cell receptor (beta chain) was recorded in a study of blood T cell repertoires in COVID-19. Method: immunoSEQ multiplex PCR; TCRdb's copy keeps in-frame clones and lacks some. The data contain 250,000 or so clones, about nine tenths of them singletons. V was clipped by 4 bases and J by 3 bases; unmatched bases: 4. The CDR3 loop spans 16 amino acids. Germline-derived CDR1 and CDR2 are SGHTA and FQGNSA. This chain connects TRBV7-2 to TRBJ2-3; 13 nucleotides match TRBD2. The source of this sequence is a man aged 35 to 55 with active or convalescent COVID-19. Sample: peripheral blood. CDR3 sequence (DNA): TGTGCCAGCAGCTCCCGGACTAGCGGGGGTACAGATACGCAGTATTTT. This gives the protein CASSSRTSGGTDTQYF.